The present T cell receptor beta chain was sequenced within a study of blood T cell repertoires in COVID-19. Across the study: COVID-19 samples collected from the United States, Italy and Spain covered acute and convalescent phases.

The table lists this clone with a few counts. Source study methods: Researchers report that nucleated cell counts were estimated from reference gene primer amplification. Some clones are missing from TCRdb's copy, which holds only in-frame ones; the method was immunoSEQ multiplex PCR. V and J calls and clone size follow that table, whereas D and trimming were derived from the DNA. The sample carries some 120,000 clones, around four fifths recorded once. Trimming took 5 bases from V and 1 from J, leaving 11 bases between them. Germline V gene data show CDR1 as SGHVS and CDR2 as FQNEAQ. This CDR3 spans 14 amino acids.

This TCR was sampled from a man older than 75 with acute or convalescent COVID-19. Sequencing was performed on peripheral blood. The V call is TRBV7-8, the J call TRBJ1-1; no definite D call. The CDR3 protein is CASSPAGRNTEAFF. The CDR3 nucleotides are TGTGCCAGCAGCCCGGCCGGGAGGAACACTGAAGCTTTCTTT.